This T cell receptor beta chain is drawn from a study of long-term antiretroviral therapy in people with HIV. Findings of the study overall: ART preceded a rise in diversity that nonetheless stayed lower than in transplant donor controls. Before ART, certain clones expanded, and these dominated the repertoire at all time points.

In each sample, about 0.9-10 million cryopreserved PBMC were present before DNA extraction. Note on this clone: The antigen is undetermined.

This was the immunoSEQ v3.0 assay at survey level. Repertoires were generated with immunoSEQ multiplex PCR, while TCRdb's copy carries only in-frame clones and drops some. The top ten hold less than 6% of the sample, which has fewer than 30,000 clones, approximately 86% seen once. This sample comprised unsorted PBMCs, obtained 0.8 years after starting antiretroviral therapy. The TCR was taken from a woman in her twenties or thirties with HIV.

CDR3 sequence reads: CASATGQGLNEQYV. The CDR3 DNA is TGTGCCAGCGCAACTGGACAGGGTCTTAACGAGCAGTACGTC. The rearrangement uses TRBV2 and TRBJ2-7, with 8 bases identical to TRBD1. Germline V gene lookup returns CDR1 SNHLY and CDR2 FYNNEI. The CDR3 length is 14 residues. The V segment lost 8 bases and the J segment 5 bases; nucleotides outside the gene matches: 11.